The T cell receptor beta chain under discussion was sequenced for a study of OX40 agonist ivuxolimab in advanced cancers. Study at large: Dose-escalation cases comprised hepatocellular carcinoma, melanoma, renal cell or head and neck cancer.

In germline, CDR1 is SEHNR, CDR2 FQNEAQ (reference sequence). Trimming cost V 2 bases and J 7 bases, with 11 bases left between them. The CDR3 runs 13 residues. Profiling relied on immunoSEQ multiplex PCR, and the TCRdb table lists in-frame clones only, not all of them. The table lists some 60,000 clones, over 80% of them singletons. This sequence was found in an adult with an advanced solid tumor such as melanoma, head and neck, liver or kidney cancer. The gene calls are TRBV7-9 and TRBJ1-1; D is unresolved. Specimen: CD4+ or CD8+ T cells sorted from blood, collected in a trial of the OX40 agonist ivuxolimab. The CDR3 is CASSLLSGLEAFF. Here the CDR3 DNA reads TGTGCCAGCAGCTTATTATCGGGTCTTGAAGCTTTCTTT.